The 30 T cell receptor beta chains below come from one sample, sequenced in a study of post-analysis software for immune sequencing data. Overall study findings and caveats: Patients showed TRBV5-6, TRBV5-1 and TRBV20-1 among five TRBV segments more frequent than in controls.

For these TCRs, the target antigens are not known. Prepared TCR beta cDNA libraries contained unique molecular identifiers. TCRdb re-called the PCR reads through MiXCR, storing one row per CDR3 protein. Of about 540,000 distinct CDR3 sequences listed, about a third are singletons. The sequenced sample was blood. The receptors were gathered from a girl aged 2-17 years with multiple sclerosis.

V gene TRBV19 combines with J gene TRBJ2-1; 7 nucleotides match TRBD1. Judging by the DNA end, TRBJ2-7 fits better; the J call may be wrong. The length of the CDR3 is 15 residues. Germline V gives CDR1 LNHDA, CDR2 SQIVND (reference sequence). This CDR3 reads CASSISGTVYNEQYF. The CDR3 DNA follows: TGTGCCAGTAGTATTTCCGGGACAGTATACAATGAGCAGTACTTC.

This rearrangement joins TRBV5-1 to TRBJ2-5, with TRBD2 matching over 14 bases. The junction had 7 bases not matched to a gene; V was cut back by 1 base and J by 11 bases. This CDR3 spans 15 amino acids. Germline V gene data show CDR1 as SGHRS and CDR2 as YFSETQ. The CDR3 DNA follows: TGCGCCAGCAGCTTGAGACTAGCGGGGGGGCTGGAGCAGTACTTC. Its protein product is CASSLRLAGGLEQYF.

This clonotype was observed many times. The chain carries TRBV29-1 and TRBJ2-2; a weak D match, TRBD2 (6 bases). The V and J ends lost 5 bases and 0 bases respectively, with 22 bases between them. Germline-derived CDR1 and CDR2 are SQVTM and ANQGSEA. The CDR3 totals 18 residues. CDR3 nucleotide sequence: TGCAGCGTTTATTCTCGCGGGGTTGGTCTCGCGAACACCGGGGAGCTGTTTTTT. This sequence encodes CSVYSRGVGLANTGELFF.

This rearrangement joins TRBV7-2 to TRBJ2-1, with D perhaps TRBD1 (6 bases). V was cut by 4 bases and J by 9 bases, with 13 bases left in between. Germline V gene data show CDR1 as SGHTA and CDR2 as FQGNSA. This CDR3 comprises 13 residues. Written as DNA, the CDR3 is TGTGCCAGCAGCTCCGGGTGGGGGCCTGAGCAGTTCTTC. Amino acids: CASSSGWGPEQFF.

In the case of this clonotype: Germline and junction disagree at one end, which may indicate a read error. The chain uses TRBV10-1 and TRBJ2-1, with 9 nucleotides matching TRBD2. CDR1 and CDR2 (germline): WNHNN, SYGVQD (reference sequence). CDR3 length: 13 amino acids. The CDR3 region has the DNA TGCGCCAGCAGTCTACTAGCGGGCAATGGGCAGTTCTTC. Amino acid sequence: CASSLLAGNGQFF.

The table lists this clonotype with a few counts. This sequence joins TRBV3-1 and TRBJ2-1; 9 nucleotides align to TRBD2. The CDR3 runs to 17 residues. Germline loops: CDR1 LGHDT, CDR2 YNNKEL (reference sequence). V trimming: 2 bases; J trimming: 4 bases; junction bases outside the gene matches: 9. CDR3 amino acids: CASSQTSGAGGYNEQFF. DNA of the CDR3: TGTGCCAGCAGCCAAACCTCGGGAGCGGGGGGTTACAATGAGCAGTTCTTC.

This clonotype was counted at least ten times. This chain joins TRBV10-3 and TRBJ2-6; D is uncertain. CDR1 is ENHRY and CDR2 is SYGVKD in the germline V gene. Trimming stripped 5 bases from V and 2 bases from J, with 10 bases between. The CDR3 totals 15 residues. CDR3 nucleotides: TGTGCCATCAGTCCCCCTGGTACTGGGGCCAACGTCCTGACTTTC. It specifies CAISPPGTGANVLTF.

The J gene is TRBJ2-5, the V gene TRBV3-1; a possible D gene is TRBD2 (6 bases). The V gene's germline CDR1 is LGHDT and CDR2 YNNKEL (reference sequence). V was clipped by 0 bases and J by 5 bases, with 16 bases between them. CDR3 size: 16 residues. The CDR3 region has the DNA TGTGCCAGCAGCCAAGATTCTTTCGGCGGGGTGGAGACCCAGTACTTC. Residues: CASSQDSFGGVETQYF.

This clonotype was found a few times. The rearrangement joins TRBV27 to TRBJ1-5, with TRBD1 identical over 8 bases. The V gene end was trimmed by 5 bases and the J gene end by 6 bases; junction bases not matched to a gene: 6. Germline V gene data show CDR1 as MNHEY and CDR2 as SMNVEV (reference sequence). The length of the CDR3 is 14 residues. The CDR3 region has the DNA TGTGCCAGCAGTGGGGCAGGGGGCTTTCAGCCCCAGCATTTT. Translating gives CASSGAGGFQPQHF.

The chain combines TRBV6-1 with TRBJ2-1, with a possible D match to TRBD1 (5 bases). V dropped 5 bases and J dropped 5 bases, with 16 bases sitting between them. The CDR3 contains 15 residues. CDR1 MNHNS and CDR2 SASEGT come from the germline V gene. This CDR3 reads CASSTRAQTNNEQFF. CDR3 bases: TGTGCCAGCAGTACCAGGGCCCAGACAAACAATGAGCAGTTCTTC.

The V call is TRBV3-1, the J call TRBJ2-5; unclear D gene. This CDR3 has 15 amino acids. Germline V CDR1 and CDR2: LGHDT, YNNKEL (reference sequence). V lost 3 bases and J 0 bases, leaving 11 bases between the germline ends. The CDR3 bases are TGTGCCAGCAGCCAGCAAGCCGGATACCAAGAGACCCAGTACTTC. It yields the protein CASSQQAGYQETQYF.

This clonotype was recorded a few times. The rearrangement links TRBV11-2 to TRBJ2-1; D gene uncertain. Trimming removed 1 base at V and 10 bases at J, with 17 bases between. Germline V gene data show CDR1 as SGHAT and CDR2 as FQNNGV. The CDR3 length is 15 residues. DNA for the CDR3: TGTGCCAGCAGCTTAGCGGCAAGGGATGGTCGGGAGCAGTTCTTC. Translating gives CASSLAARDGREQFF. Variable domain in full (rest from reference TRBV11-2 and TRBJ2-1): EAGVAQSPRYKIIEKRQSVAFWCNPISGHATLYWYQQILGQGPKLLIQFQNNGVVDDSQLPKDRFSAERLKGVDSTLKIQPAKLEDSAVYLCASSLAARDGREQFFGPGTRLTVL.

The V gene is TRBV24-1, the J gene TRBJ2-3; 7 positions agree with TRBD2. Germline lookup yields CDR1 KGHDR and CDR2 SFDVKD. The CDR3 contains 15 residues. V shed 3 bases, J shed 4 bases, and the junction held 6 bases outside the gene matches. CDR3: CATSDRVAGSDTQYF. The CDR3 nucleotides are TGTGCCACCAGTGATAGGGTAGCGGGTTCAGATACGCAGTATTTT.

This clonotype showed up just a few times. CDR3 DNA: TGTGCCAGCAGCCAATACAGGGGGCTATCTGGGGCCAACGTCCTGACTTTC. It is translated as CASSQYRGLSGANVLTF. V and J are TRBV5-4 and TRBJ2-6; the match to TRBD1 covers 9 bases. Trimming at V came to 4 bases and at J to 1 base, leaving 6 bases not matched to a gene. The CDR3 covers 17 residues. In germline, CDR1 is SGHNT, CDR2 YYREEE (reference sequence). The full variable domain, its missing parts supplied by reference TRBV5-4 and TRBJ2-6, is ETGVTQSPTHLIKTRGQQVTLRCSSQSGHNTVSWYQQALGQGPQFIFQYYREEENGRGNFPPRFSGLQFPNYSSELNVNALELDDSALYLCASSQYRGLSGANVLTFGAGSRLTVL.

This clonotype was found a few times. This chain joins TRBV28 and TRBJ1-5, with D uncertain. Trimming took 6 bases from V and 0 from J, leaving 6 bases between them. The CDR3 totals 13 residues. Germline CDR1 reads MDHEN; CDR2 reads SYDVKM. CDR3 nucleotides: TGTGCCAGCAGCGAATATAGCAATCAGCCCCAGCATTTT. Its protein product is CASSEYSNQPQHF.

A note on this clonotype: At one of its ends the junction is not consistent with the germline gene, which may arise from a read error. This chain joins TRBV12-3 or TRBV12-4 and TRBJ2-1, with 9 bases lining up with TRBD1. The CDR3 consists of 16 residues. The CDR3 protein is CASGLGGQGTYNEQFF. The DNA for the CDR3 is TGTGCCAGCGGTTTAGGGGGACAGGGTACCTACAATGAGCAGTTCTTC.

The chain's CDR3 is CSASDLNYGYTF. The CDR3 DNA is TGCAGTGCCTCTGACCTTAACTATGGCTACACCTTC. The chain has TRBV20-1 and TRBJ1-2; no reliable D call. CDR3 size: 12 residues. The V end was cut by 6 bases, the J end by 1 base, with 9 bases between. Germline assignment: CDR1 DFQATT and CDR2 SNEGSKA (reference sequence).

About this clonotype: One end of the junction fails to match germline, which may point to a read error. This chain links TRBV3-1 with TRBJ2-7; tentatively, D is TRBD2 (6 bases). In germline, CDR1 is LGHDT, CDR2 YNNKEL (reference sequence). The CDR3 is 13 amino acids. The CDR3 DNA sequence: TGTGCCAGCAGTCAAGAGGGACTTTACGAGCAGTACTTC. Residues: CASSQEGLYEQYF.

The V call is TRBV20-1, the J call TRBJ2-1, with a weak D call TRBD1 (6 bases). With 4 bases removed from V and 0 bases from J, the gap between germline ends came to 16 bases. Germline V gene lookup returns CDR1 DFQATT and CDR2 SNEGSKA (reference sequence). CDR3 size: 16 residues. The CDR3 nucleotides are TGCAGTGCTACCCTGGGGTCCAGGGGCTCCTACAATGAGCAGTTCTTC. Amino acid sequence: CSATLGSRGSYNEQFF.

The genes are TRBV10-3 and TRBJ1-2; no clear D. This CDR3 region has 12 residues. Germline V gives CDR1 ENHRY, CDR2 SYGVKD. V lost 0 bases and J 7 bases, leaving 6 bases between the germline ends. In DNA form, the CDR3 reads TGTGCCATCAGTGAGTCGAGAGGTGGCTACACCTTC. Its translation is CAISESRGGYTF.

This clonotype was detected a few times. The J gene is TRBJ2-1, the V gene TRBV5-1; TRBD2 agrees at 9 bases. J gave up 3 bases and V 0 bases, and 1 base lay outside the gene matches. The germline CDR1 and CDR2 sequences are SGHRS and YFSETQ. CDR3 size: 15 residues. CDR3 in DNA: TGCGCCAGCAGCTTGGAGACTAGCGGCTACAATGAGCAGTTCTTC. Protein: CASSLETSGYNEQFF.

This chain uses TRBV21-1 with TRBJ2-7. TRBV21-1 is a known pseudogene. The CDR3 totals 14 residues. CDR3: CASSVRFGNYEQYF. The DNA of the CDR3 is TGTGCCAGCAGCGTTCGGTTCGGAAACTACGAGCAATACTTC.

This clonotype was counted between two and nine times. The chain recombines TRBV7-9 with TRBJ1-4; tentatively, D is TRBD1 (5 bases). Looked up from germline, CDR1 is SEHNR and CDR2 is FQNEAQ (reference sequence). The V and J ends lost 1 base and 7 bases respectively, with 16 bases between them. This CDR3 is built from 16 residues. The CDR3 is CASSLVGLLRGEKLFF. Here the CDR3 DNA reads TGTGCCAGCAGCTTAGTAGGACTCCTGAGGGGTGAAAAACTGTTTTTT.

This clonotype was observed a handful of times. This sequence joins TRBV6-5 and TRBJ2-5; D gene uncertain. The CDR3 totals 11 residues. Germline CDR1 is MNHEY and CDR2 is SVGAGI. The V and J ends lost 4 bases and 9 bases respectively, with 9 bases between them. DNA of the CDR3: TGTGCCAGCAGTTCCTCTAAGGCCCAGTACTTC. Translated, it gives CASSSSKAQYF.

The genes are TRBV11-2 and TRBJ2-7, with 10 positions matching TRBD1. Germline CDR1 reads SGHAT; CDR2 reads FQNNGV. J gave up 6 bases and V 5 bases, and 10 bases lay outside the gene matches. The CDR3 has 15 amino acids. This chain's CDR3 is CASSPLQGQGSEQYF. DNA of the CDR3: TGTGCCAGCAGCCCGCTCCAGGGACAGGGGTCCGAGCAGTACTTC.

The chain carries TRBV11-2 and TRBJ2-7; 7 bases are a match to TRBD1. V lost 3 bases, J lost 10 bases, and 12 bases stayed unmatched. Germline CDR1 reads SGHAT; CDR2 reads FQNNGV. The CDR3 runs 14 residues. This CDR3 reads CASSFGVGQPSQYF. CDR3 DNA: TGTGCCAGCAGCTTCGGTGTGGGACAGCCCTCCCAGTACTTC.

This clonotype appeared a few times. The conserved phenylalanine or tryptophan is not found at the CDR3 terminus, so this likely reflects a read error. The J gene is TRBJ2-3, the V gene TRBV7-2, with D tentatively TRBD1 (5 bases). Germline loops: CDR1 SGHTA, CDR2 FQGNSA. Trimming removed 1 base at V and 2 bases at J, with 10 bases between. The CDR3 spans 15 residues. CDR3 nucleotide sequence: TGTGCCAGCAGCTTAGGTTGGGGCGACACAGATACGCAGTATATT. It translates to CASSLGWGDTDTQYI.

This chain links TRBV18 with TRBJ2-3, with D possibly matching TRBD2 (5 bases). CDR1 and CDR2 (germline): KGHSH, LQKENI. V lost 10 bases to trimming and J lost 0 bases, with 8 bases between them. The CDR3 loop spans 12 amino acids. The DNA of the CDR3 is TGTGCCAACTCGGGAAGCACAGATACGCAGTATTTT. This sequence encodes CANSGSTDTQYF.

This clonotype was seen a few times. The chain uses TRBV2 and TRBJ2-3; TRBD1 is a possible D gene (5 bases). Germline V gene data show CDR1 as SNHLY and CDR2 as FYNNEI. V was clipped by 7 bases and J by 5 bases, with 7 bases between them. The CDR3 is 11 residues long. This CDR3 is CASMQGDTQYF. CDR3 DNA sequence: TGTGCCAGCATGCAGGGAGATACGCAGTATTTT.

This clonotype was counted only a few times. The chain recombines TRBV7-8 with TRBJ1-5; no clear D gene. Germline lookup yields CDR1 SGHVS and CDR2 FQNEAQ. The CDR3 is made up of 15 amino acids. The V and J ends lost 2 bases and 0 bases respectively, with 8 bases between them. This CDR3 is CASSLNGASNQPQHF. CDR3 DNA sequence: TGTGCCAGCAGCTTAAACGGAGCTAGCAATCAGCCCCAGCATTTT.